The 24 T cell receptor beta chains in this list originate from one sample, sequenced in a study of cytomegalovirus exposure and HLA in healthy donors. Primers: 60 Vbeta forward and 13 Jbeta reverse. Clones were sequenced by immunoSEQ multiplex PCR, and TCRdb holds only the in-frame ones, with some missing. The table has approximately 110,000 clones, around 82% seen once. The source material was PBMCs. All receptors come from a man aged 35 to 55 in good health and CMV-seronegative.

The genes are TRBV11-2 and TRBJ1-5; D is possibly TRBD1 (5 bases). Trimming took off 2 bases at V and 5 bases at J, with 19 bases between the two ends. The CDR3 is made up of 17 amino acids. Per germline, CDR1 SGHAT and CDR2 FQNNGV. The CDR3 DNA reads TGTGCCAGCAGCTTACCCCCCGGGGGGGTGAGAGATCAGCCCCAGCATTTT. Its protein product is CASSLPPGGVRDQPQHF.

V and J are TRBV5-1 and TRBJ2-1, with 11 bases that match TRBD1. This CDR3 has 16 amino acids. In germline, CDR1 is SGHRS, CDR2 YFSETQ. J gave up 4 bases and V 4 bases, and 7 bases lay outside the gene matches. CDR3 in amino acids: CASSRGTGGPYNEQFF. The CDR3, as DNA: TGCGCCAGCAGCCGCGGGACAGGGGGTCCTTACAATGAGCAGTTCTTC.

The CDR3 DNA reads as TGCAGCGTAGAACAGGGGGCGCGAGAAAAACTGTTTTTT. Protein sequence: CSVEQGAREKLFF. The chain carries TRBV29-1 and TRBJ1-4, with 9 bases lining up with TRBD1. The CDR3 length is 13 residues. V dropped 6 bases and J dropped 8; count of bases not matched to a gene: 7. CDR1 is SQVTM and CDR2 is ANQGSEA in the germline V gene.

The table lists this clone with a count of one. The rearrangement joins TRBV28 to TRBJ2-6; D remains ambiguous. This CDR3 is built from 16 residues. Trimming stripped 2 bases from V and 4 bases from J, with 12 bases between. CDR1 is MDHEN, CDR2 SYDVKM, per germline. The CDR3 DNA follows: TGTGCCAGCAGTTTAACCGCGCCATCCGGGGCCAACGTCCTGACTTTC. This gives the protein CASSLTAPSGANVLTF. The whole variable domain, remainder taken from reference TRBV28 and TRBJ2-6, is DVKVTQSSRYLVKRTGEKVFLECVQDMDHENMFWYRQDPGLGLRLIYFSYDVKMKEKGDIPEGYSVSREKKERFSLILESASTNQTSMYLCASSLTAPSGANVLTFGAGSRLTVL.

The V gene is TRBV19, the J gene TRBJ2-7; perhaps TRBD2 as D (6 bases). V lost 5 bases and J 0 bases, leaving 20 bases between the germline ends. The CDR3 covers 17 residues. Germline CDR1 reads LNHDA; CDR2 reads SQIVND (reference sequence). The chain's CDR3 is CASSPNRGLRGSYEQYF. Written as DNA, the CDR3 is TGTGCCAGTAGTCCGAATCGGGGGTTGCGCGGCTCCTACGAGCAGTACTTC.

The rearrangement links TRBV7-3 to TRBJ2-1; TRBD2 agrees at 14 bases. J gave up 9 bases and V 5 bases, and 15 bases lay outside the gene matches. Germline values: CDR1 SGHTA, CDR2 FQGTGA. The CDR3 runs 18 residues. In DNA, the CDR3 is TGTGCCAGCAGCCGAATCCCGACTAGCGGGGGGGTAAGGGTTGAGCAGTTCTTC. Its protein is CASSRIPTSGGVRVEQFF.

V is TRBV6-5 and J is TRBJ2-7; TRBD2 is a possible D gene (5 bases). V lost 2 bases and J lost 6, with 11 bases in between. This CDR3 contains 13 residues. Germline loops: CDR1 MNHEY, CDR2 SVGAGI. DNA of the CDR3: TGTGCCAGCAGTTACCGCCTAGAGGGCGAGCAGTACTTC. Translating gives CASSYRLEGEQYF.

V gene TRBV14 combines with J gene TRBJ1-6, with D unresolved. V lost 4 bases, J lost 7 bases, and 8 bases lay in between. This CDR3 is 13 amino acids long. The germline CDR1 and CDR2 sequences are SGHDN and FVKESK. The CDR3 loop is CASSPYLNSPLHF. The CDR3 coding sequence is TGTGCCAGCAGCCCCTATCTCAATTCACCCCTCCACTTT.

The V gene is TRBV28, the J gene TRBJ2-6; maybe TRBD1 (6 bases). Deletions cut 5 bases from V and 0 bases from J, with 11 bases between. The CDR3 is 16 residues long. Germline assignment: CDR1 MDHEN and CDR2 SYDVKM. CDR3 sequence: CASSPRGNSGANVLTF. The CDR3 DNA sequence: TGTGCCAGCAGTCCCAGGGGAAACTCTGGGGCCAACGTCCTGACTTTC.

The chain joins TRBV4-3 to TRBJ2-7; 7 nucleotides agree with TRBD1. The CDR3 length is 15 residues. J was trimmed by 3 bases and V by 0 bases; bases with no gene match: 5. The germline CDR1 and CDR2 sequences are LGHNA and YSLEER. CDR3 nucleotides: TGCGCCAGCAGCCAAGATCGGGGACAGAACTACGAGCAGTACTTC. The encoded protein is CASSQDRGQNYEQYF.

This clone was seen more than once but under ten times. The chain uses TRBV5-4 and TRBJ1-3; D call uncertain. This CDR3 has 13 residues. V shed 9 bases and J shed 0 bases, with 10 bases lying between them. The germline V gene has CDR1 SGHNT and CDR2 YYREEE (reference sequence). This chain's CDR3 is CATHPSSGNTIYF. DNA for the CDR3: TGTGCCACCCATCCTAGCTCTGGAAACACCATATATTTT.

The chain joins TRBV25-1 to TRBJ2-4; D is perhaps TRBD2 (5 bases). CDR3 length: 14 amino acids. The germline V and J ends were trimmed by 4 bases and 3 bases, with 10 bases remaining between them. CDR1 MGHDK and CDR2 SYGVNS come from the germline V gene. The CDR3 here is CASSAPGNKNIQYF. Here the CDR3 DNA reads TGTGCCAGCAGTGCCCCCGGGAACAAAAACATTCAGTACTTC.

This clone was observed a handful of times. The rearrangement uses TRBV7-6 and TRBJ2-7, with D tentatively TRBD2 (5 bases). Germline V CDR1 and CDR2: SGHVS, FNYEAQ. The CDR3 contains 15 residues. Trimming removed 5 bases at V and 4 bases at J, with 18 bases between. CDR3 loop: CASSPEGDEGYEQYF. As DNA, the CDR3 is TGTGCCAGCAGCCCAGAGGGTGATGAGGGTTACGAGCAGTACTTC.

The gene calls are TRBV5-4 and TRBJ2-6; 7 nucleotides line up with TRBD1. After removal of 7 bases from V and 0 bases from J, the junction contained 10 bases not matched to a gene. The germline V gene encodes CDR1 SGHNT and CDR2 YYREEE (reference sequence). The CDR3 consists of 17 residues. The chain's CDR3 is CASLRTGSYSGANVLTF. Here the CDR3 DNA reads TGTGCCAGCCTCCGGACAGGCTCCTACTCTGGGGCCAACGTCCTGACTTTC.

The chain couples TRBV11-2 to TRBJ2-3, with 7 bases matching TRBD1. The V gene end was trimmed by 4 bases and the J gene end by 9 bases; junction bases not matched to a gene: 22. The V gene's germline CDR1 is SGHAT and CDR2 FQNNGV. This CDR3 spans 18 amino acids. The CDR3 region has the DNA TGTGCCAGCAGCTCTCCCAAAGGGACGGCGCCGGTCAGGGGGACGCAGTATTTT. It encodes CASSSPKGTAPVRGTQYF.

In the case of this clone: The junction and the germline gene differ at one end; a read error may be behind it. V usage is TRBV4-2 and J usage is TRBJ1-6, with TRBD1 identical over 7 bases. The germline gives CDR1 LGHNA, CDR2 YNFKEQ. CDR3 length: 15 amino acids. CDR3 bases: TGTGCCAGCAGAAAGGGACAGACGGATAATTCACCCCCCCACTTT. Translation: CASRKGQTDNSPPHF.

The chain combines TRBV5-1 with TRBJ2-3, with D uncertain. The CDR3 runs 14 residues. Germline assignment: CDR1 SGHRS and CDR2 YFSETQ. The V end lost 4 bases, the J end lost 3 bases, and 12 bases lay between the germline ends. The CDR3 region has the DNA TGCGCCAGCAGCCCAAGTCCGGGTACAGATACGCAGTATTTT. Its protein product is CASSPSPGTDTQYF.

Here the CDR3 DNA reads TGCGCCAGCAGCCAAGATCTTGCCGGGTTAACAGATACGCAGTATTTT. It translates to CASSQDLAGLTDTQYF. V usage is TRBV4-3 and J usage is TRBJ2-3; D is ambiguous. The CDR3 length is 16 residues. The germline V gene has CDR1 LGHNA and CDR2 YSLEER. The V end was cut by 0 bases, the J end by 3 bases, with 13 bases between.

The V call is TRBV5-1, the J call TRBJ1-1; no reliable D call. The CDR3 is 15 amino acids. The germline CDR1 and CDR2 sequences are SGHRS and YFSETQ. The V and J ends lost 0 bases and 0 bases respectively, with 9 bases between them. The CDR3 region is CASSLAADMNTEAFF. The CDR3 DNA follows: TGCGCCAGCAGCTTGGCGGCAGACATGAACACTGAAGCTTTCTTT.

This clone was counted between two and nine times. The chain carries TRBV12-2 and TRBJ2-3; the table gives TRBD2 as D, unverified against the DNA. TRBV12-2 is a known pseudogene. There are 19 residues in the CDR3. CDR3: CASRLLRKVLSVITDTQYF. DNA of the CDR3: TGTGCAAGTCGCTTATTGCGGAAGGTCCTTAGCGTTATCACAGATACGCAGTATTTT.

V is TRBV4-2 and J is TRBJ2-1; 10 nucleotides align to TRBD2. After removal of 4 bases from V and 2 bases from J, the junction contained 2 bases not matched to a gene. CDR1 is LGHNA, CDR2 YNFKEQ, per germline. The CDR3 has 15 residues. In DNA, the CDR3 is TGTGCCAGCAGCCCAGCGGGGGGGGCCTACAATGAGCAGTTCTTC. Translating gives CASSPAGGAYNEQFF.

The V and J genes are TRBV30 and TRBJ2-7; 10 bases line up with TRBD1. Germline values: CDR1 GTSNPN, CDR2 SVGIG (reference sequence). V lost 2 bases to trimming and J lost 4 bases; unmatched junction nucleotides: 2. CDR3 size: 13 residues. CDR3 nucleotide sequence: TGTGCCTGGAGTCGGACAGGGGGATACGAGCAGTACTTC. As protein: CAWSRTGGYEQYF.

This chain uses TRBV5-1 with TRBJ2-3, with TRBD1 matching over 9 bases. The CDR3 loop spans 16 amino acids. V dropped 4 bases and J dropped 3; count of bases not matched to a gene: 9. Germline V CDR1 and CDR2: SGHRS, YFSETQ. The CDR3 is CASSTLDRGGTDTQYF. As DNA, the CDR3 is TGCGCCAGCAGCACCCTTGACAGGGGGGGAACAGATACGCAGTATTTT.

J is TRBJ2-7 and V is TRBV5-4; 8 bases agree with TRBD2. The germline V gene encodes CDR1 SGHNT and CDR2 YYREEE (reference sequence). J was trimmed by 6 bases and V by 0 bases; bases with no gene match: 11. This CDR3 contains 16 residues. The CDR3 nucleotides are TGTGCCAGCAGCTTGGACCTCGGGACTAGTCTTACCGAGCAGTACTTC. Amino acid sequence: CASSLDLGTSLTEQYF.